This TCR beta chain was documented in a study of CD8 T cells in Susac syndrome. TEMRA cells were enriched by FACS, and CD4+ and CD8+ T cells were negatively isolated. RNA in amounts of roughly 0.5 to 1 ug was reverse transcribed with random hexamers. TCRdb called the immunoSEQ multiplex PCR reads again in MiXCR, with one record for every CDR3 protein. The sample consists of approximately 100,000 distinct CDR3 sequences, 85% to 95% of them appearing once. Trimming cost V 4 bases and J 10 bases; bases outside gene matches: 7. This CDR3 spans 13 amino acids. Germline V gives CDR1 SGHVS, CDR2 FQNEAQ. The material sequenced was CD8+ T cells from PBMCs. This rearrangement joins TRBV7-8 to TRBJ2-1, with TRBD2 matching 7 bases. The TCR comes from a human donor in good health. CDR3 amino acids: CASSYGGRTEQFF. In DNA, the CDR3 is TGTGCCAGCAGCTATGGCGGGAGAACAGAGCAGTTCTTC.